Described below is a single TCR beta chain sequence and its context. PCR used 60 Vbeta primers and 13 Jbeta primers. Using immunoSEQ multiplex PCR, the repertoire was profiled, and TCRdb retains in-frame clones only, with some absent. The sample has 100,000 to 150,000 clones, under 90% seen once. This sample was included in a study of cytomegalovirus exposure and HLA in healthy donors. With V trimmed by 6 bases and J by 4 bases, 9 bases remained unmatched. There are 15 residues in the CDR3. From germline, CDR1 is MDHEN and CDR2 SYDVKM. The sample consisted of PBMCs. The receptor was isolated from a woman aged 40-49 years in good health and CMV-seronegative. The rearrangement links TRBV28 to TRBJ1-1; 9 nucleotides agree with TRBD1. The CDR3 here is CASSLGGQGTTEAFF. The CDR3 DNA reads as TGTGCCAGCAGCCTCGGGGGACAGGGAACCACTGAAGCTTTCTTT. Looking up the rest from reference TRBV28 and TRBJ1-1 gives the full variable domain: DVKVTQSSRYLVKRTGEKVFLECVQDMDHENMFWYRQDPGLGLRLIYFSYDVKMKEKGDIPEGYSVSREKKERFSLILESASTNQTSMYLCASSLGGQGTTEAFFGQGTRLTVV.